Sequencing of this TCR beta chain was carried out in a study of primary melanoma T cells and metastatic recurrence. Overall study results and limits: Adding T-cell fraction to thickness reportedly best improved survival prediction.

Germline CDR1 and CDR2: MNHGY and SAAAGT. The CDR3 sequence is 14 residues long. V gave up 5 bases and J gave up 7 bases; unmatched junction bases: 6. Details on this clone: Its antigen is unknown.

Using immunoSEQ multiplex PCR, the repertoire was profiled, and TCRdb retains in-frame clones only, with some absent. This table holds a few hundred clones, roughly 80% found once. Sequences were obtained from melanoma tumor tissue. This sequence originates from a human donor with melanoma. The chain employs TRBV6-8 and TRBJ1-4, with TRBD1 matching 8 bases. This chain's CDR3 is CASSRQGLAEKLFF. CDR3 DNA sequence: TGTGCCAGCAGTCGACAGGGGTTAGCTGAAAAACTGTTTTTT.